Each of the 27 T cell receptor beta chains below was sequenced from the same sample in a study of blood T cell repertoires in COVID-19. Using immunoSEQ multiplex PCR, the repertoire was profiled, and TCRdb retains in-frame clones only, with some absent. The sample yields about 79,000 clones, around 89% seen once. The source material was peripheral blood. These receptor sequences come from a man between 65 and 79 years old with active or convalescent COVID-19.

In its sample, this clone was seen once. The rearrangement links TRBV29-1 to TRBJ2-1, with 9 nucleotides matching TRBD2. Per the germline V gene, CDR1 is SQVTM and CDR2 is ANQGSEA. CDR3 length equals 18 residues. V lost 4 bases and J lost 4; bases outside the gene matches: 17. CDR3 sequence: CSVVVGLSGRAGYNEQFF. Here the CDR3 DNA reads TGCAGCGTTGTCGTTGGGCTTAGCGGGAGAGCAGGGTACAATGAGCAGTTCTTC.

V gene TRBV7-9 combines with J gene TRBJ2-1, with a weak D call TRBD2 (7 bases). Trimming took off 0 bases at V and 1 base at J, with 19 bases between the two ends. There are 19 residues in the CDR3. Germline CDR1 is SEHNR and CDR2 is FQNEAQ (reference sequence). CDR3 bases: TGTGCCAGCAGCTTAGCGCTGGGGCGGGGGCGTCTTTCCTACAATGAGCAGTTCTTC. Its protein product is CASSLALGRGRLSYNEQFF.

The genes are TRBV5-4 and TRBJ1-2, with D possibly matching TRBD1 (6 bases). Germline V CDR1 and CDR2: SGHNT, YYREEE (reference sequence). Trimming pared 1 base from V and 4 bases from J, leaving 14 bases between. The CDR3 covers 15 residues. The CDR3: CASSLFQGLGYGYTF. CDR3 bases: TGTGCCAGCAGCTTGTTTCAGGGGTTGGGCTATGGCTACACCTTC.

The J gene is TRBJ1-5, the V gene TRBV15; no firm D call. V was shortened by 5 bases and J by 7 bases, with 12 bases between the two germline ends. Germline loops: CDR1 LNHNV, CDR2 YYDKDF (reference sequence). This CDR3 has 13 amino acids. CDR3 DNA: TGTGCCACCAGCTGGAGGGTGGAACAGCCCCAGCATTTT. This codes for CATSWRVEQPQHF.

The chain is built from TRBV11-2 and TRBJ2-1; D is unresolved. The CDR3 is 15 residues long. Trimming removed 1 base from V and 0 bases from J, with 7 bases in between. In germline, CDR1 is SGHAT, CDR2 FQNNGV. Written as DNA, the CDR3 is TGTGCCAGCAGCTTAGCCCCCAGCTCCTACAATGAGCAGTTCTTC. Translation: CASSLAPSSYNEQFF.

This sequence joins TRBV5-4 and TRBJ2-1; 9 bases align to TRBD1. The CDR3 spans 15 residues. V shed 4 bases and J 4 bases; nucleotides not matched to a gene: 6. The germline V gene encodes CDR1 SGHNT and CDR2 YYREEE (reference sequence). The CDR3 here is CASSTTGGFYNEQFF. The CDR3, as DNA: TGTGCCAGCAGCACGACAGGGGGGTTTTACAATGAGCAGTTCTTC.

J is TRBJ2-3 and V is TRBV7-3; D might be TRBD1 (5 bases). Germline assignment: CDR1 SGHTA and CDR2 FQGTGA. V dropped 5 bases and J dropped 1 base, with 16 bases sitting between them. This CDR3 region has 16 residues. CDR3 residues: CASSPLARTRTDTQYF. CDR3 nucleotides: TGTGCCAGCAGCCCGTTAGCTAGGACACGCACAGATACGCAGTATTTT. The whole variable domain, remainder taken from reference TRBV7-3 and TRBJ2-3, is GAGVSQTPSNKVTEKGKYVELRCDPISGHTALYWYRQSLGQGPEFLIYFQGTGAADDSGLPNDRFFAVRPEGSVSTLKIQRTERGDSAVYLCASSPLARTRTDTQYFGPGTRLTVL.

The chain carries TRBV19 and TRBJ2-6; the D gene is possibly TRBD1 (6 bases). Between the trimmed V and J ends, which lost 4 bases and 0 bases, there was a span of 10 bases. Germline CDR1 reads LNHDA; CDR2 reads SQIVND (reference sequence). The CDR3 length is 16 residues. The CDR3 bases are TGTGCCAGTAGTAAGGGGGTCGGCTCTGGGGCCAACGTCCTGACTTTC. It specifies CASSKGVGSGANVLTF.

J is TRBJ1-5 and V is TRBV2, with D possibly being TRBD1 (5 bases). Germline loops: CDR1 SNHLY, CDR2 FYNNEI. The length of the CDR3 is 15 residues. Trimming took off 2 bases at V and 2 bases at J, with 10 bases between the two ends. The CDR3 sequence: CASSEQGNGNQPQHF. For the CDR3, the DNA is TGTGCCAGCAGTGAACAGGGTAACGGCAATCAGCCCCAGCATTTT.

This chain links TRBV7-2 with TRBJ1-4; a possible D gene is TRBD1 (5 bases). V was pared by 5 bases and J by 6 bases, with 10 bases between. Germline V gene sequence: CDR1 SGHTA, CDR2 FQGNSA. The CDR3 has 13 residues. CDR3 in amino acids: CASSRGGDEKLFF. In nucleotides, the CDR3 is TGTGCCAGCAGCCGCGGGGGGGATGAAAAACTGTTTTTT.

The V gene is TRBV2, the J gene TRBJ1-5, with TRBD1 matching 8 bases. The germline V gene encodes CDR1 SNHLY and CDR2 FYNNEI. The CDR3 extends over 14 amino acids. Germline trimming cut 6 bases from V and 6 bases from J; bases unmatched to any gene: 7. The CDR3 DNA reads TGTGCCAGCAGGACCACAGGGGGATTTCAGCCCCAGCATTTT. It yields the protein CASRTTGGFQPQHF.

The rearrangement joins TRBV7-2 to TRBJ2-1, with no clear D. From germline, CDR1 is SGHTA and CDR2 FQGNSA. CDR3 length equals 16 residues. Trimming pared 2 bases from V and 0 bases from J, leaving 11 bases between. In nucleotides, the CDR3 is TGTGCCAGCAGCTTAAACACAAGGAGCTCCTACAATGAGCAGTTCTTC. Its protein product is CASSLNTRSSYNEQFF.

The chain links TRBV11-2 to TRBJ2-1, with 9 bases matching TRBD1. CDR3 size: 15 residues. V lost 6 bases, J lost 3 bases, and 6 bases stayed unmatched. Germline V gene lookup returns CDR1 SGHAT and CDR2 FQNNGV. The CDR3 region is CASRPGTGNYNEQFF. The CDR3 DNA reads TGTGCCAGCAGGCCCGGGACAGGGAACTACAATGAGCAGTTCTTC.

This chain joins TRBV27 and TRBJ1-2; perhaps TRBD1 as D (5 bases). This CDR3 has 12 amino acids. The V end lost 3 bases, the J end lost 4 bases, and 6 bases lay between the germline ends. CDR1 and CDR2 from the germline V gene are MNHEY and SMNVEV (reference sequence). The CDR3 here is CASSFTGYGYTF. CDR3 sequence (DNA): TGTGCCAGCAGTTTTACAGGCTATGGCTACACCTTC.

This clone was detected only a few times. V usage is TRBV7-3 and J usage is TRBJ2-2, with a weak D call TRBD2 (6 bases). The germline V and J ends were trimmed by 2 bases and 4 bases, with 11 bases remaining between them. Germline CDR1 reads SGHTA; CDR2 reads FQGTGA. The CDR3 loop spans 15 amino acids. CDR3 in DNA: TGTGCCAGCAGCTTAGGAGGGCGGCGCACCGGGGAGCTGTTTTTT. It encodes CASSLGGRRTGELFF.

The chain recombines TRBV3-1 (or the pseudogene TRBV3-2) with TRBJ2-7; 9 positions agree with TRBD2. The V segment lost 2 bases and the J segment 3 bases; nucleotides outside the gene matches: 5. The CDR3 length is 15 residues. Germline loops: CDR1 LGHDT, CDR2 YNNKEL (reference sequence). Here the CDR3 reads CASSQSPSGDYEQYF. Written as DNA, the CDR3 is TGTGCCAGCAGCCAAAGTCCTAGCGGGGACTACGAGCAGTACTTC.

CDR3 protein: CSVSRGNIDYGYTF. The DNA of the CDR3 is TGCAGCGTTTCTCGGGGGAATATTGACTATGGCTACACCTTC. V gene TRBV29-1 combines with J gene TRBJ1-2; weak D call: TRBD1 (5 bases). The germline gives CDR1 SQVTM, CDR2 ANQGSEA. There are 14 residues in the CDR3. Deletions cut 5 bases from V and 3 bases from J, with 16 bases between.

This clone was observed a single time. CDR3 nucleotide sequence: TGTGCCAGCAGCAGGACAGCCACGTACCAAGAGACCCAGTACTTC. Translated: CASSRTATYQETQYF. V usage is TRBV7-9 and J usage is TRBJ2-5; weak D call: TRBD1 (6 bases). The V and J ends lost 5 bases and 0 bases respectively, with 13 bases between them. CDR1 and CDR2 from the germline V gene are SEHNR and FQNEAQ (reference sequence). This CDR3 spans 15 amino acids.

The V and J genes are TRBV5-1 and TRBJ1-1; D is possibly TRBD1 (6 bases). Germline V gives CDR1 SGHRS, CDR2 YFSETQ. This CDR3 comprises 14 residues. V was cut by 4 bases and J by 6 bases, with 16 bases left in between. CDR3 in DNA: TGCGCCAGCAGCCGGAGGACAGCCGGGGCTGAAGCTTTCTTT. Protein product: CASSRRTAGAEAFF.

The chain combines TRBV6-5 with TRBJ2-7; D is perhaps TRBD1 (6 bases). This CDR3 is built from 13 residues. Germline V CDR1 and CDR2: MNHEY, SVGAGI. V gave up 2 bases and J gave up 6 bases, with 11 bases separating them. The CDR3 region is CASSYDPRGEQYF. The CDR3 bases are TGTGCCAGCAGTTACGATCCCAGGGGCGAGCAGTACTTC.

The V call is TRBV3-1 (or the pseudogene TRBV3-2), the J call TRBJ2-1, with D possibly being TRBD1 (6 bases). CDR3 length equals 14 residues. Trimming shortened V by 4 bases and J by 12 bases, and 19 bases separated the two germline ends. CDR1 is LGHDT, CDR2 YNNKEL, per germline (reference sequence). The CDR3 protein is CASSLRTVPHGQFF. As DNA, the CDR3 is TGTGCCAGCAGCCTCCGGACAGTTCCGCATGGGCAGTTCTTC.

The chain has TRBV28 and TRBJ1-6, with 9 bases lining up with TRBD1. This CDR3 is built from 15 residues. V trimming: 2 bases; J trimming: 14 bases; junction bases outside the gene matches: 10. Germline CDR1 MDHEN, CDR2 SYDVKM. The CDR3 DNA is TGTGCCAGCAGTTTAGTAGCCCCGGACAGGGGATCCCTCCACTTT. This translates into CASSLVAPDRGSLHF.

V is TRBV18 and J is TRBJ2-3; D is uncertain. V lost 3 bases and J 0 bases, leaving 7 bases between the germline ends. Per germline, CDR1 KGHSH and CDR2 LQKENI. The CDR3 is 14 residues long. CDR3 amino acids: CASSPLDSTDTQYF. CDR3 nucleotides: TGTGCCAGCTCACCTTTAGATAGCACAGATACGCAGTATTTT.

V and J are TRBV4-3 and TRBJ2-1; maybe TRBD1 (5 bases). V shed 1 base and J shed 8 bases, with 15 bases lying between them. Per germline, CDR1 LGHNA and CDR2 YSLEER. The CDR3 is 15 amino acids. The CDR3 reads CASSQVGQGYDEQFF. CDR3 sequence (DNA): TGCGCCAGCAGCCAAGTTGGGCAGGGCTATGATGAGCAGTTCTTC.

The chain couples TRBV7-9 to TRBJ2-5; perhaps TRBD2 as D (6 bases). Trimming removed 1 base at V and 4 bases at J, with 13 bases between. This CDR3 region has 15 residues. CDR1 and CDR2 (germline): SEHNR, FQNEAQ (reference sequence). The DNA of the CDR3 is TGTGCCAGCAGCTTAGGGTCGGGACTCTCAGAGACCCAGTACTTC. Amino acids: CASSLGSGLSETQYF.

V gene TRBV7-5 combines with J gene TRBJ2-3; the table's D gene call, TRBD1, was not cross checked with the DNA. TRBV7-5 has pseudogene status. This CDR3 is built from 16 residues. The CDR3 here is CARSPGCQASTDTQYF. The CDR3 DNA is TGTGCCAGAAGCCCAGGATGTCAAGCTAGCACAGATACGCAGTATTTT.

This clone was counted only a few times. The chain joins TRBV19 to TRBJ1-2; D remains ambiguous. The CDR3 covers 13 residues. Germline CDR1 LNHDA, CDR2 SQIVND (reference sequence). Trimming took 5 bases from V and 7 from J, leaving 14 bases between them. The CDR3 DNA reads as TGTGCCAGTAGTGTATCGGTCGTGAGTGGCTACACCTTC. Its translation is CASSVSVVSGYTF. Full variable domain (missing parts from reference TRBV19 and TRBJ1-2): DGGITQSPKYLFRKEGQNVTLSCEQNLNHDAMYWYRQDPGQGLRLIYYSQIVNDFQKGDIAEGYSVSREKKESFPLTVTSAQKNPTAFYLCASSVSVVSGYTFGSGTRLTVV.